A selection of T cell receptor beta chains follows, all from one sample in a study of regulatory T cells in long-lasting Graves disease. TCRdb analysed the multiplex PCR reads with MiXCR anew, one entry per CDR3 protein. The data show fewer than 650,000 distinct CDR3 sequences, with roughly 16% seen just once and more than 10% held by the top ten. These data are also associated with another study on T cells in Graves' hyperthyroidism and ophthalmopathy.

The sample in question was peripheral blood mononuclear cells (PBMCs), obtained at new diagnosis, from a patient treated with antithyroid drugs. The receptor source for this set is a man aged 18 to 29 with Graves disease. The conserved cysteine and the conserved F or W are not part of the CDR3 here.

J,V,length,CDR3
TRBJ1-1,TRBV28,13,ASSVTGLVEGEAF
TRBJ2-2,TRBV29-1,16,SVADRGSSSANTGELF
TRBJ2-5,TRBV12-3/TRBV12-4,10,ASSPRGGAQY
TRBJ2-3,TRBV28,14,ASSLGAEVFTDTQY
TRBJ2-3,TRBV11-2,13,ASSPRDYLWDTQY
TRBJ2-3,TRBV28,13,ASSAAGGSTDTQY
TRBJ2-7,TRBV2,11,ASNNGQNYEQY
TRBJ2-3,TRBV6-1,11,ASKGGSTDTQY
TRBJ2-3,TRBV7-3,14,ASSLEGLAGTDTQY
TRBJ2-3,TRBV29-1,13,SAEIRARGTDTQY
TRBJ1-2,TRBV4-1,15,ASSHTQAREISYGYT
TRBJ1-1,TRBV6-1,13,ASSPRAGRNTEAF
TRBJ1-1,TRBV7-9,11,ASSPPWGLEAF
TRBJ2-7,TRBV5-8,11,ASSWDRANEQY
TRBJ1-2,TRBV30,10,AHWSGRHGYT
TRBJ2-6,TRBV7-3,15,ASSLTPRSGGANVLT
TRBJ2-5,TRBV4-2,16,ARSITGLAGESEETQY
TRBJ1-1,TRBV20-1,11,SAPRGPGTEAF
TRBJ2-5,TRBV12-3/TRBV12-4,16,ASSFYSGGGGPQETQY
TRBJ2-4,TRBV6-1,13,ASAPDYWAKNIQY
TRBJ2-2,TRBV7-9,9,VSSLSGELF
TRBJ2-3,TRBV14,13,ASSQDEAVTDTQY
TRBJ2-7,TRBV7-6,10,ASRSLGQEQY
TRBJ2-5,TRBV20-1,12,SAQRVGFQETQY
TRBJ2-7,TRBV11-1,16,ASSASIFARDGSYEQY
TRBJ2-4,TRBV15,10,ATGTTGNIQY
TRBJ1-5,TRBV10-3,12,AISDWGSNQPQH